The 30 T cell receptor beta chains in this list originate from one sample, sequenced in a study of PD-1 blockade in classical Hodgkin lymphoma (dated by TCRdb to the early 2020s). The library was generated by the immunoSEQ multiplex PCR assay. This is the immuneACCESS table as TCRdb keeps it, with only in-frame sequences that have V and J called. A part of the clones is gone; compared with another copy, unresolved V genes explain less than half, and the rest is unexplained. A total of tens of thousands of clones appear in this sample, approximately 71% of them only once. 3% of the sample lies in the top ten. What the time point label conveys for this sample: cycle 1 day 1 (C1D1), immediately before nivolumab initiation. Relapse after autologous stem cell transplantation had occurred in all trial patients, and cohorts A, B and C were distinguished by prior brentuximab vedotin exposure. Sample: peripheral blood mononuclear cells (PBMCs), taken at baseline. The receptors here all came from a human donor with classical Hodgkin lymphoma.

The chain joins TRBV15 to TRBJ2-1, with D perhaps matching TRBD2 (5 bases). The CDR3 is 11 residues long. Per the germline V gene, CDR1 is LNHNV and CDR2 is YYDKDF (reference sequence). Trimming shortened V by 5 bases and J by 10 bases, and 9 bases separated the two germline ends. Written as DNA, the CDR3 is TGTGCCACCAGCCGATTAGCGGAGCAGTTCTTC. It yields the protein CATSRLAEQFF.

The chain couples TRBV6-5 to TRBJ1-2; a weak D match, TRBD1 (5 bases). Trimming shortened V by 5 bases and J by 7 bases, and 14 bases separated the two germline ends. Germline V gene sequence: CDR1 MNHEY, CDR2 SVGAGI. This CDR3 comprises 13 residues. Written as DNA, the CDR3 is TGTGCCAGCAGTGACCCGGGGGTGGGTGGCTACACCTTC. This encodes CASSDPGVGGYTF.

This clone was seen only a few times. The rearrangement uses TRBV9 and TRBJ2-7; D remains ambiguous. CDR1 and CDR2 from the germline V gene are SGDLS and YYNGEE. This CDR3 is 14 amino acids long. V was trimmed by 0 bases and J by 1 base, leaving 8 bases between them. In DNA form, the CDR3 reads TGTGCCAGCAGCGTAGGGGCAGATTCCTACGAGCAGTACTTC. Translated, it gives CASSVGADSYEQYF. Full variable domain (missing parts from reference TRBV9 and TRBJ2-7): DSGVTQTPKHLITATGQRVTLRCSPRSGDLSVYWYQQSLDQGLQFLIQYYNGEERAKGNILERFSAQQFPDLHSELNLSSLELGDSALYFCASSVGADSYEQYFGPGTRLTVT.

CDR3 region: CASSQVGNRGTDTQYF. The CDR3, as DNA: TGCGCCAGCAGCCAAGTAGGGAACAGGGGCACAGATACGCAGTATTTT. The chain combines TRBV4-3 with TRBJ2-3; D perhaps matches TRBD1 (6 bases). Germline V gene data show CDR1 as LGHNA and CDR2 as YSLEER. The length of the CDR3 is 16 residues. The V end was cut by 1 base, the J end by 1 base, with 12 bases between.

This rearrangement joins TRBV10-2 to TRBJ2-7; TRBD2 aligns across 9 bases. Germline trimming cut 3 bases from V and 4 bases from J; bases unmatched to any gene: 7. Germline lookup yields CDR1 WSHSY and CDR2 SAAADI. The CDR3 runs 15 residues. The chain's CDR3 is CASSDIRLAGYEQYF. The CDR3 region has the DNA TGCGCCAGCAGTGACATTCGGCTAGCGGGGTACGAGCAGTACTTC.

The chain joins TRBV2 to TRBJ2-4; D is unclear. V was clipped by 8 bases and J by 2 bases, with 13 bases between them. The germline gives CDR1 SNHLY, CDR2 FYNNEI. This CDR3 is 14 amino acids long. The CDR3 region has the DNA TGTGCCAGCGGCATAACTATAACCAAAAACATTCAGTACTTC. Translating gives CASGITITKNIQYF.

V and J are TRBV5-4 and TRBJ2-7, with a weak D call TRBD2 (6 bases). The CDR3 runs 14 residues. The ends were cut back, 0 bases at V and 3 bases at J, with 10 bases in the middle. Germline V gene lookup returns CDR1 SGHNT and CDR2 YYREEE (reference sequence). CDR3 sequence (DNA): TGTGCCAGCAGCTTGGCGGGCGGGGTCTACGAGCAGTACTTC. The encoded protein is CASSLAGGVYEQYF.

The rearrangement uses TRBV30 and TRBJ1-1, with TRBD1 identical over 9 bases. This CDR3 is built from 12 residues. V lost 5 bases and J lost 5; bases outside the gene matches: 3. Germline CDR1 reads GTSNPN; CDR2 reads SVGIG (reference sequence). This CDR3 reads CAWGQGRTEAFF. The CDR3, as DNA: TGTGCCTGGGGACAGGGGCGGACTGAAGCTTTCTTT.

The rearrangement joins TRBV2 to TRBJ2-7; D is perhaps TRBD1 (5 bases). This CDR3 has 14 residues. Trimming left V 3 bases short and J 0 bases short, with 9 bases between. CDR1 is SNHLY, CDR2 FYNNEI, per germline. The CDR3 sequence: CASSDRQSSYEQYF. As DNA, the CDR3 is TGTGCCAGCAGTGACCGACAGAGCTCCTACGAGCAGTACTTC.

The rearrangement links TRBV11-2 to TRBJ2-4; TRBD1 or TRBD2 may be the D gene (5 bases each). V was cut by 1 base and J by 7 bases, with 8 bases left in between. CDR1 is SGHAT, CDR2 FQNNGV, per germline. This CDR3 has 13 residues. The CDR3 here is CASSLVGVNIQYF. CDR3 DNA sequence: TGTGCCAGCAGCTTAGTGGGGGTCAACATTCAGTACTTC.

V is TRBV21-1 and J is TRBJ1-5. TRBV21-1 is listed as a pseudogene. The CDR3 is made up of 17 amino acids. The CDR3 bases are TGTGCCAGCAGCGCCCAGCCCTCGCAGACCGGGGAGAGGGCCCAGCATTTT. It is translated as CASSAQPSQTGERAQHF.

The chain carries TRBV25-1 and TRBJ1-6; 8 nucleotides match TRBD1. The ends lost 1 base at V and 10 bases at J; junction bases unmatched: 9. CDR1 and CDR2 (germline): MGHDK, SYGVNS. The CDR3 is 16 amino acids. The CDR3 protein is CASSELTGGLLSPLHF. The CDR3, as DNA: TGTGCCAGCAGTGAATTAACAGGGGGACTTCTATCACCCCTCCACTTT.

The rearrangement uses TRBV30 and TRBJ2-2, with TRBD1 identical over 9 bases. Germline V gene data show CDR1 as GTSNPN and CDR2 as SVGIG (reference sequence). Trimming cost V 2 bases and J 5 bases; bases outside gene matches: 12. The CDR3 has 17 amino acids. The CDR3: CAWSYASGQGATGELFF. The CDR3 DNA reads TGTGCCTGGAGTTATGCCTCGGGACAGGGAGCTACCGGGGAGCTGTTTTTT.

V gene TRBV4-1 combines with J gene TRBJ1-1; D is perhaps TRBD1 (6 bases). Germline V lookup: CDR1 MGHRA, CDR2 YSYEKL. This CDR3 contains 15 residues. With 3 bases removed from V and 10 bases from J, the gap between germline ends came to 21 bases. CDR3 residues: CASSHDDRLRGGAFF. In nucleotides, the CDR3 is TGCGCCAGCAGCCATGACGACAGGCTAAGGGGGGGAGCTTTCTTT.

This rearrangement joins TRBV7-3 to TRBJ2-3, with D tentatively TRBD1 (5 bases). With 6 bases removed from V and 4 bases from J, the gap between germline ends came to 11 bases. The CDR3 length is 13 residues. CDR1 SGHTA and CDR2 FQGTGA come from the germline V gene. As DNA, the CDR3 is TGTGCCAGCAGTCAGGGTGGCGCAGATACGCAGTATTTT. As protein: CASSQGGADTQYF.

The chain carries TRBV9 and TRBJ2-3; TRBD2 matches at 8 bases. J lost 3 bases, V lost 2 bases, and 2 bases had no gene match. Germline-derived CDR1 and CDR2 are SGDLS and YYNGEE. CDR3 length equals 14 residues. The CDR3 loop is CASSVRGGTDTQYF. The CDR3 region has the DNA TGTGCCAGCAGCGTCCGCGGGGGGACAGATACGCAGTATTTT.

The sample holds one count of this clone. As DNA, the CDR3 is TGTGCCAGCAGCAGAAGGGACACAAACTATGGCTACACCTTC. It codes for CASSRRDTNYGYTF. The chain has TRBV7-2 and TRBJ1-2, with D possibly being TRBD1 (6 bases). The CDR3 is 14 amino acids. The V end lost 5 bases, the J end lost 2 bases, and 12 bases lay between the germline ends. Germline CDR1 SGHTA, CDR2 FQGNSA.

In this sample, this clone turned up once. The V gene is TRBV10-3, the J gene TRBJ2-1; 7 bases map to TRBD1. Germline CDR1 is ENHRY and CDR2 is SYGVKD. J was trimmed by 7 bases and V by 7 bases; bases with no gene match: 4. The CDR3 spans 12 residues. Here the CDR3 reads CAITPGGNEQFF. For the CDR3, the DNA is TGTGCCATCACTCCAGGGGGTAATGAGCAGTTCTTC.

V gene TRBV2 combines with J gene TRBJ2-7; TRBD1 matches 9 bases. Trimming took 8 bases from V and 1 from J; bases not matched to a gene: 12. Germline CDR1 is SNHLY and CDR2 is FYNNEI. The CDR3 extends over 16 amino acids. For the CDR3, the DNA is TGTGCCAGCCACGTCCGGGACAGGGTTTCGTCCTACGAGCAGTACTTC. This encodes CASHVRDRVSSYEQYF.

The chain joins TRBV6-6 to TRBJ2-7; D is undetermined. Germline-derived CDR1 and CDR2 are MNHNY and SVGAGI (reference sequence). Trimming stripped 6 bases from V and 0 bases from J, with 9 bases between. The CDR3 length is 13 residues. CDR3 nucleotides: TGTGCCAGCAGGAGACTGATCTCCTACGAGCAGTACTTC. It is translated as CASRRLISYEQYF.

The chain uses TRBV28 and TRBJ2-7, with D maybe TRBD2 (5 bases). Per the germline V gene, CDR1 is MDHEN and CDR2 is SYDVKM. The CDR3 runs to 12 residues. V lost 6 bases and J lost 2, with 8 bases in between. CDR3 bases: TGTGCCAGCAGCGACTATACCTACGAGCAGTACTTC. The encoded protein is CASSDYTYEQYF.

The rearrangement joins TRBV5-1 to TRBJ1-2; D might be TRBD1 (6 bases). The CDR3 runs 13 residues. Looked up from germline, CDR1 is SGHRS and CDR2 is YFSETQ. V gave up 1 base and J gave up 4 bases, with 8 bases separating them. The CDR3, as DNA: TGCGCCAGCAGCTTGAACAGGGTCTATGGCTACACCTTC. Amino acid sequence: CASSLNRVYGYTF. The entire variable domain, with the rest obtained from reference TRBV5-1 and TRBJ1-2, is as follows: KAGVTQTPRYLIKTRGQQVTLSCSPISGHRSVSWYQQTPGQGLQFLFEYFSETQRNKGNFPGRFSGRQFSNSRSEMNVSTLELGDSALYLCASSLNRVYGYTFGSGTRLTVV.

V and J are TRBV7-2 and TRBJ1-2; possible D gene TRBD1, 6 bases. From germline, CDR1 is SGHTA and CDR2 FQGNSA. V was clipped by 7 bases and J by 6 bases, with 21 bases between them. The CDR3 length is 15 residues. The CDR3 sequence: CASIEAPGEGNGYTF. The CDR3 region has the DNA TGTGCCAGCATCGAAGCACCAGGGGAGGGGAATGGCTACACCTTC. Full variable domain (missing parts from reference TRBV7-2 and TRBJ1-2): GAGVSQSPSNKVTEKGKDVELRCDPISGHTALYWYRQSLGQGLEFLIYFQGNSAPDKSGLPSDRFSAERTGGSVSTLTIQRTQQEDSAVYLCASIEAPGEGNGYTFGSGTRLTVV.

This sequence joins TRBV7-3 and TRBJ2-2, with D unclear. Per the germline V gene, CDR1 is SGHTA and CDR2 is FQGTGA. CDR3 length: 13 residues. V was shortened by 0 bases and J by 5 bases, with 4 bases between the two germline ends. The DNA for the CDR3 is TGTGCCAGCAGCTTAACGGCTACCGGGGAGCTGTTTTTT. It encodes CASSLTATGELFF.

The chain links TRBV29-1 to TRBJ2-2, with 7 bases identical to TRBD1. The CDR3 totals 13 residues. Trimming at V came to 7 bases and at J to 0 bases, leaving 2 bases not matched to a gene. CDR1 and CDR2 (germline): SQVTM, ANQGSEA. This CDR3 is CSGDRANTGELFF. CDR3 bases: TGCAGCGGTGACAGGGCGAACACCGGGGAGCTGTTTTTT.

To note about this clone: The same CDR3 can be traced to other DNA sequences in this sample. The V call is TRBV6-5, the J call TRBJ1-3; D remains ambiguous. Per the germline V gene, CDR1 is MNHEY and CDR2 is SVGAGI. This CDR3 has 16 residues. The V end lost 0 bases, the J end lost 0 bases, and 9 bases lay between the germline ends. CDR3 residues: CASSYSISTSGNTIYF. CDR3 DNA: TGTGCCAGCAGTTACTCGATCTCGACCTCTGGAAACACCATATATTTT.

V is TRBV6-5 and J is TRBJ1-1; D gene unclear. The germline V gene has CDR1 MNHEY and CDR2 SVGAGI. Trimming took 2 bases from V and 1 from J, leaving 2 bases between them. The CDR3 sequence is 12 residues long. The CDR3 region is CASSYTNTEAFF. CDR3 DNA: TGTGCCAGCAGTTACACGAACACTGAAGCTTTCTTT.

V usage is TRBV28 and J usage is TRBJ1-2; the match to TRBD1 covers 10 bases. The J segment lost 3 bases and the V segment lost 6 bases, leaving 10 bases of the junction unmatched. The CDR3 runs to 16 residues. Germline lookup yields CDR1 MDHEN and CDR2 SYDVKM. CDR3 DNA: TGTGCCAGCAGGCCCGCCGGGACAGGGGACTACTATGGCTACACCTTC. It translates to CASRPAGTGDYYGYTF.

This chain connects TRBV6-4 to TRBJ2-3; 7 positions match TRBD2. The CDR3 consists of 12 residues. The junction had 3 bases not matched to a gene; V was cut back by 4 bases and J by 8 bases. CDR1 is MRHNA and CDR2 is SNTAGT in the germline V gene. As DNA, the CDR3 is TGTGCCAGCAGTGGTGGCGGGAGTACGCAGTATTTT. Its translation is CASSGGGSTQYF.

The rearrangement uses TRBV5-1 and TRBJ2-3; D gene unclear. This CDR3 region has 15 residues. The germline V and J ends were trimmed by 0 bases and 1 base, with 9 bases remaining between them. Per the germline V gene, CDR1 is SGHRS and CDR2 is YFSETQ. The CDR3 region is CASSLAGQGTDTQYF. CDR3 in DNA: TGCGCCAGCAGCTTGGCGGGCCAAGGCACAGATACGCAGTATTTT.